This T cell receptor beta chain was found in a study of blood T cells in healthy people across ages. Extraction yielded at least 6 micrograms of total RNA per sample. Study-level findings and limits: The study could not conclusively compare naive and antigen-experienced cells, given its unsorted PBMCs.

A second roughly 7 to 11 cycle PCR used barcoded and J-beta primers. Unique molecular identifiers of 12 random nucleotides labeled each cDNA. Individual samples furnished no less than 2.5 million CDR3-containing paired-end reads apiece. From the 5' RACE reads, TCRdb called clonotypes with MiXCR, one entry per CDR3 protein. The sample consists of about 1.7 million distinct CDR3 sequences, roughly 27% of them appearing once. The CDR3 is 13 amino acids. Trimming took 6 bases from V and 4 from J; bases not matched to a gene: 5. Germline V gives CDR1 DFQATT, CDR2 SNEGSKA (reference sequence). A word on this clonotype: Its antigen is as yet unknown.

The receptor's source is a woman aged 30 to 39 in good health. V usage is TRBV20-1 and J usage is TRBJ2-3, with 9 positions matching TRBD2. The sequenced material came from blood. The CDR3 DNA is TGCAGTGCCGATGGGACTAGCCCAGATACGCAGTATTTT. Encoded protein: CSADGTSPDTQYF.